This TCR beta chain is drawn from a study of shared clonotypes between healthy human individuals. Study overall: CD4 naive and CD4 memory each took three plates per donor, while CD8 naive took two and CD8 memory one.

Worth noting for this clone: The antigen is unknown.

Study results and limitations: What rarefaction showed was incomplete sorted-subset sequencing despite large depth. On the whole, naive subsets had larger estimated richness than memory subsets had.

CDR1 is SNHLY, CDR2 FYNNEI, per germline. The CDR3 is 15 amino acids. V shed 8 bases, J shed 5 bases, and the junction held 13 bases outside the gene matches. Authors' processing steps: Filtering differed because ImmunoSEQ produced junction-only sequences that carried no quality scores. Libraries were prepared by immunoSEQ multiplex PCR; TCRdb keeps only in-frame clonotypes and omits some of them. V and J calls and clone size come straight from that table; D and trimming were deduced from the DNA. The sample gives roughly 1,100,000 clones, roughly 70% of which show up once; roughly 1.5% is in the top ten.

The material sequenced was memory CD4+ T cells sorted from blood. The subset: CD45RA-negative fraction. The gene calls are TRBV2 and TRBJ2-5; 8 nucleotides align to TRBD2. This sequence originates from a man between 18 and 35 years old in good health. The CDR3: CASYSTGLVYETQYF. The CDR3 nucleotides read TGTGCCAGCTATTCTACGGGACTAGTATATGAGACCCAGTACTTC. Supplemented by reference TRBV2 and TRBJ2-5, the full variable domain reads EPEVTQTPSHQVTQMGQEVILRCVPISNHLYFYWYRQILGQKVEFLVSFYNNEISEKSEIFDDQFSVERPDGSNFTLKIRSTKLEDSAMYFCASYSTGLVYETQYFGPGTRLLVL.